This entry features one TCR beta chain sequence. The CDR3 is 15 residues long. Germline V gene sequence: CDR1 SGHVS, CDR2 FQNEAQ. The trim removed 5 bases at V and 6 bases at J, leaving 9 bases unmatched. This sample stems from a study of blood T cell repertoires in COVID-19. TCRdb's table, derived via immunoSEQ multiplex PCR, lists solely in-frame clones and lacks some. The repertoire holds 100,000 or so clones, 90% to 95% seen once, with about 1% in the top ten. The chain carries TRBV7-8 and TRBJ2-1; 8 nucleotides align to TRBD1. What was sequenced was peripheral blood. This TCR derives from a man aged 60 to 75 with acute or convalescent COVID-19. CDR3 nucleotides: TGTGCCAGCAGCCCAGGTACCAGGGGGCCCAATGAGCAGTTCTTC. Encoded protein: CASSPGTRGPNEQFF.